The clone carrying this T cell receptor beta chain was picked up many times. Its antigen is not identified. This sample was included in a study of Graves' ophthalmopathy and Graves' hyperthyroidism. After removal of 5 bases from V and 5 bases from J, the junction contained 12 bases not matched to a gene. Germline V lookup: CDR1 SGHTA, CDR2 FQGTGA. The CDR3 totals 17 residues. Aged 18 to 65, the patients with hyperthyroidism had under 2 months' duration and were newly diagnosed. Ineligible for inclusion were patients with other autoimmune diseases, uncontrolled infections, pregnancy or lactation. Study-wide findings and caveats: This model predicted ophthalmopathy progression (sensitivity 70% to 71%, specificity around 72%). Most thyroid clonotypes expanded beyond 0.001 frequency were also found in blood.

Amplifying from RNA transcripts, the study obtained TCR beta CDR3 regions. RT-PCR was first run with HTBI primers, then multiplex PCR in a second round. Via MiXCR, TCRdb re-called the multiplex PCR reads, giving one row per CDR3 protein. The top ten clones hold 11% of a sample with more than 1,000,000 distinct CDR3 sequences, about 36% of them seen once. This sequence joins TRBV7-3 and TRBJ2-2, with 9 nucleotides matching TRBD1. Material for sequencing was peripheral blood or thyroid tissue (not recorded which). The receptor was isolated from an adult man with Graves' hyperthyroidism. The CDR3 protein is CASSPSRTGARTGELFF. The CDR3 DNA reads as TGTGCCAGCAGCCCATCGCGGACAGGGGCGCGAACCGGGGAGCTGTTTTTT.